A single T cell receptor (beta chain) is shown here with its context. Its antigen is unidentified. These data belong to a study of T cell responses to AZD1222 COVID-19 vaccine. Study at large: Second doses were pooled across both intervals (about 4 or about 12 weeks). Findings and caveats of the study: Seropositive AZD1222 recipients at baseline numbered only five to seven. Across the whole spike, CD4 TCRs peaked at regions 160-218 and 743-854. The sample set comprised mostly white British donors with more females, and clonal diversity was possibly underestimated.

Profiled with immunoSEQ multiplex PCR; TCRdb holds only in-frame clones, not every one. The table has about 68,000 clones, 88% seen once; the top ten hold 7.5% to 9%. In germline, CDR1 is SGHRS, CDR2 YFSETQ. CDR3 size: 16 residues. V dropped 0 bases and J dropped 0 bases, with 9 bases sitting between them. This sequence originates from an adult in good health. This sample comprised peripheral blood, obtained on day 0 of AZD1222 vaccination. The V and J genes are TRBV5-1 and TRBJ2-2, with a possible D match to TRBD2 (5 bases). The CDR3 sequence: CASSLGSGTNTGELFF. The CDR3 DNA reads as TGCGCCAGCAGCTTGGGCAGCGGAACGAACACCGGGGAGCTGTTTTTT.